This TCR beta chain was documented in a study of blood T cells in healthy people across ages. Study outcomes and limitations: Percentage of naive T cells showed a strong correlation with TCR beta diversity.

Together with a sample-barcoded 5' primer, a J-beta primer mix was included in a second PCR lasting 7 to 11 cycles. A single record per CDR3 protein comes from TCRdb applying MiXCR to the 5' RACE reads. The sample includes 1,500,000 or so distinct CDR3 sequences, approximately 39% of them seen just once. To note about this clonotype: Its target is unknown.

The people who gave samples were healthy Caucasians from Russia, aged roughly 6 to 100. For every donor, a draw yielded approximately 9.9 milliliters of peripheral blood. Total RNA extracted from each sample amounted to at least 6 micrograms. Sequencing input: blood. The TCR was taken from a woman between 18 and 30 years old in good health.

The DNA of the CDR3 is TGTGCCAGCGGAGGACTAGCGGGCTCCTACAATGAGCAGTTCTTC. Protein sequence: CASGGLAGSYNEQFF. The chain uses TRBV11-2 and TRBJ2-1; 11 positions match TRBD2. V trimming: 8 bases; J trimming: 0 bases; junction bases outside the gene matches: 3. Germline-derived CDR1 and CDR2 are SGHAT and FQNNGV. The CDR3 covers 15 residues.